A selection of T cell receptor beta chains follows, all from one sample in a study of T cell changes during pregnancy in multiple sclerosis. Measured with immunoSEQ multiplex PCR; TCRdb has only the in-frame clones, and not every one. The sample lists 90,000 to 120,000 clones; 85% to 95% were seen once. Sequences were derived from peripheral blood, sampled in the third trimester of pregnancy. The receptors were gathered from a female donor in good health, enrolled as a control in a pregnancy study. Both conserved end residues are part of each CDR3. A D gene is named only where the DNA matches it firmly. Clone size is shown for a subset of rows, as once, few, many or a class of expanded clone.

J,size,D,length,V,DNA,CDR3
TRBJ2-5,NA,TRBD2,16,TRBV11-3,TGTGCCAGCAGCCCCGGACTAGCGGGCCGCAGGGAGACCCAGTACTTC,CASSPGLAGRRETQYF
TRBJ1-1,once,TRBD1,15,TRBV5-5,TGTGCCAGCAGCTTGCTGACAGGGGGAATCACTGAAGCTTTCTTT,CASSLLTGGITEAFF
TRBJ1-4,NA,NA,18,TRBV7-2,TGTGCCAGCAGCCAAGCCCCCCTGGGGGCGCAAACTAATGAAAAACTGTTTTTT,CASSQAPLGAQTNEKLFF
TRBJ1-1,NA,NA,17,TRBV19,TGTGCCAGTAGTTCCCGCTTCGCAGGATGGACGGACAATGAAGCTTTCTTT,CASSSRFAGWTDNEAFF
TRBJ2-3,NA,NA,15,TRBV5-4,TGTGCCAGCAGCGCTGGGGCGGGGAGCACAGATACGCAGTATTTT,CASSAGAGSTDTQYF
TRBJ2-7,few,NA,12,TRBV5-4,TGTGCCAGCTCCCCGACAGCCTACGAGCAGTACTTC,CASSPTAYEQYF
TRBJ1-2,NA,NA,11,TRBV30,TGTGCCTGGACAGCTAACTATGGCTACACCTTC,CAWTANYGYTF
TRBJ2-3,NA,NA,11,TRBV27,TGTGCCAGCAGTTCTGTAGATACGCAGTATTTT,CASSSVDTQYF
TRBJ1-4,NA,NA,18,TRBV18,TGTGCCAGCTCACCCGCCCCAGGGGCCCCTACAACTAATGAAAAACTGTTTTTT,CASSPAPGAPTTNEKLFF
TRBJ1-1,NA,NA,14,TRBV15,TGTGCCACCAGCAGAGAAGGGGGGGGTTTCTGGGCTTTCTTT,CATSREGGGFWAFF
TRBJ2-1,NA,TRBD1,16,TRBV18,TGTGCCAGCTCACCAGTGAAGGGGGCGCAGTACAATGAGCAGTTCTTC,CASSPVKGAQYNEQFF
TRBJ1-1,NA,NA,12,TRBV7-2,TGTGCCAGCAGCCAGCGGCAGTATGAAGCTTTCTTT,CASSQRQYEAFF
TRBJ1-4,NA,NA,11,TRBV7-2,TGTGCCAGCAGCACAGGAGAAAAACTGTTTTTT,CASSTGEKLFF
TRBJ1-1,NA,NA,14,TRBV29-1,TGCAGCGTTGAAGTCCCAAAGGGGTTCACTGAAGCTTTCTTT,CSVEVPKGFTEAFF
TRBJ1-5,NA,NA,13,TRBV5-1,TGCGCCAGCAGCTTGGGCAGGGATCAGCCCCAGCATTTT,CASSLGRDQPQHF
TRBJ1-6,NA,NA,14,TRBV5-1,TGCGCCAGCAGCTTGGACAGTTATAATTCACCCCTCCACTTT,CASSLDSYNSPLHF
TRBJ1-5,once,TRBD1,15,TRBV19,TGTGCCAGTAGTATTACTCCCCAGGGGGGACAGCCCCAGCATTTT,CASSITPQGGQPQHF
TRBJ2-2,NA,NA,13,TRBV19,TGTGCCTCCCAAATTTGGCAAACCGGGGAGCTGTTTTTT,CASQIWQTGELFF
TRBJ2-3,NA,TRBD2,17,TRBV4-1,TGCGCCAGCAGCCAAGGTCTGGCGGGGGGAAGCACAGATACGCAGTATTTT,CASSQGLAGGSTDTQYF
TRBJ2-3,NA,TRBD2,16,TRBV7-3,TGTGCCAGCAGCTCTGACCCGGGACTAGCAATCGGTACGCAGTATTTT,CASSSDPGLAIGTQYF
TRBJ2-3,NA,NA,14,TRBV5-1,TGCGCCAGCTCTAACGGGGGAAACACAGATACGCAGTATTTT,CASSNGGNTDTQYF
TRBJ2-3,NA,TRBD2,15,TRBV19,TGTGCCAGTAGTATGGTAACGGGGGGTAGTGATACGCAGTATTTT,CASSMVTGGSDTQYF
TRBJ1-3,NA,NA,14,TRBV18,TGTGCCAGCTCACCGGGGAGCCCTGGAAACACCATATATTTT,CASSPGSPGNTIYF
TRBJ2-1,NA,NA,15,TRBV6-5,TGTGCCAGCAGAGACGACGGGACATTATACAATGAGCAGTTCTTC,CASRDDGTLYNEQFF
TRBJ2-1,NA,TRBD2,15,TRBV7-2,TGTGCCAGCAGTCTTAGCGGGGACATCTACAATGAGCAGTTCTTC,CASSLSGDIYNEQFF
TRBJ2-7,once,TRBD1,15,TRBV18,TGTGCCAGCTCACCGCCGGACAGGGGGCAAGGAGAGCAGTACTTC,CASSPPDRGQGEQYF
TRBJ1-1,NA,NA,13,TRBV18,TGTGCCAGCTCAGTAAACGGGGGCACTGAAGCTTTCTTT,CASSVNGGTEAFF
TRBJ2-5,NA,NA,16,TRBV18,TGTGCCAGCTCACCCACCCGGACACAGCCGGAGGAGACCCAGTACTTC,CASSPTRTQPEETQYF
TRBJ2-7,once,TRBD2,15,TRBV5-4,TGTGCCAGCACCATAGCGGGGGCCCTCTCCTACGAGCAGTACTTC,CASTIAGALSYEQYF
TRBJ1-4,NA,TRBD1,16,TRBV5-6,TGTGCCAGCAGCCGGGACAGGTTGAGGGGTAATGAAAAACTGTTTTTT,CASSRDRLRGNEKLFF
TRBJ2-2,NA,TRBD2,14,TRBV7-3,TGTGCCAGCAGCTTTGGGGGGGGCACCGGGGAGCTGTTTTTT,CASSFGGGTGELFF
TRBJ1-1,NA,NA,13,TRBV7-3,TGTGCCAGCAGCGTAACCCGACAGGCCGAAGCTTTCTTT,CASSVTRQAEAFF
TRBJ2-3,NA,TRBD1,16,TRBV9,TGTGCCAGCAGCGTCCAGGGGACAGGTGAATTTGATACGCAGTATTTT,CASSVQGTGEFDTQYF